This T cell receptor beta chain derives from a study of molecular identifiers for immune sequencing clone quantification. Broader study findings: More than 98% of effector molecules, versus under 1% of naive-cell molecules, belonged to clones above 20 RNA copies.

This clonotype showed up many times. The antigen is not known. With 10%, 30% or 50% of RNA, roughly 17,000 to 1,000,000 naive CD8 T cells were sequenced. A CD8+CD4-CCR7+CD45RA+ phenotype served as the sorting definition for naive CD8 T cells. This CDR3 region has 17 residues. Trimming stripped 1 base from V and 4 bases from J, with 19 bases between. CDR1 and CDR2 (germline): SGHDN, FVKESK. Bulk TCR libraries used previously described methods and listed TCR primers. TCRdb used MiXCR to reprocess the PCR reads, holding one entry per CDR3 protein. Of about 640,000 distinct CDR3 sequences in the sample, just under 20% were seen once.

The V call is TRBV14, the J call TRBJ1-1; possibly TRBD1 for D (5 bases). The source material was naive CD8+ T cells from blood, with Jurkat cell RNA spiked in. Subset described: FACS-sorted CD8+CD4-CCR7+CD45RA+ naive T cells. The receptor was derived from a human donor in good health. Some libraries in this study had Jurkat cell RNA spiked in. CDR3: CASSQVAGTEGSTEAFF. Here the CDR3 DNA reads TGTGCCAGCAGCCAAGTAGCGGGCACCGAGGGGAGCACTGAAGCTTTCTTT.